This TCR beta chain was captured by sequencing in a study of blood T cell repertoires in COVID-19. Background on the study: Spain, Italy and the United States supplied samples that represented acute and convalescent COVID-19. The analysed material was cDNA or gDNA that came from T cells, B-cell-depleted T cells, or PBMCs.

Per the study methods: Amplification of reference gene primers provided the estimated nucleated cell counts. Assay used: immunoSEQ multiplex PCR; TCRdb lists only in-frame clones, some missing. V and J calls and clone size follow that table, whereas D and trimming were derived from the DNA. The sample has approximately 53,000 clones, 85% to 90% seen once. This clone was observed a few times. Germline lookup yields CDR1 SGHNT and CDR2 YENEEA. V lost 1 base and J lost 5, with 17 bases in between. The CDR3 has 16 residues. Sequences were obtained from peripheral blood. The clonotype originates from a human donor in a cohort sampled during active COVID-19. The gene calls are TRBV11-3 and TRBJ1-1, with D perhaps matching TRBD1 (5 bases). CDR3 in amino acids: CASSLVGRIGGTEAFF. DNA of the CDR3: TGTGCCAGCAGCTTAGTTGGGAGGATCGGGGGGACTGAAGCTTTCTTT.